These T cell receptor beta chains were read from a single sample in a study of T cells expressing NK-cell markers. For each CDR3 protein, TCRdb gives one entry from its re-call of the 5' RACE reads, without DNA. The specimen's table records roughly 300,000 distinct CDR3 sequences. The sequenced material came from blood T cells: a sorted CD56 or NKG2C T cell subset, CD4+ or CD8+ T cells, or bulk PBMC T cells (not recorded which). The receptor source for this set is a woman aged 18 to 75 in good health. Both conserved end residues are part of each CDR3. Fields, in order: V gene, J gene, CDR3 protein.

TRBV7-9	TRBJ2-2	CASSLGEAGRLFF
TRBV6-2/TRBV6-3	TRBJ2-1	CASSYSASGGYNEQFF
TRBV9	TRBJ2-5	CASSLTHSGRETQYF
TRBV4-3	TRBJ2-1	CASSWSGGSYNEQFF
TRBV5-4	TRBJ2-7	CASSLNQWGTYEQYF
TRBV7-2	TRBJ2-3	CASNPRASDTQYF
TRBV10-2	TRBJ1-2	CASSATGTVKYGYTF
TRBV19	TRBJ2-1	CASRVGAAGEQFF
TRBV20-1	TRBJ2-3	CSARDSRTSGRDTQYF
TRBV4-3	TRBJ2-7	CASSQDFFSEQYF
TRBV7-2	TRBJ1-5	CASSLVWGGYQPQHF
TRBV19	TRBJ2-1	CASSISGIGEQFF
TRBV12-3/TRBV12-4	TRBJ1-2	CASSLTVGYTF
TRBV7-2	TRBJ2-1	CAGRQGNYNEQFF
TRBV11-2	TRBJ2-7	CASSRLDREGYEQYF
TRBV6-1	TRBJ2-1	CASRENTRNNEQFF
TRBV19	TRBJ1-3	CASSPRRGNTIYF
TRBV20-1	TRBJ2-3	CSAPADLNTDTQYF
TRBV10-3	TRBJ1-1	CAISELTAVNTEAFF
TRBV13	TRBJ2-1	CASTTSYNEQFF
TRBV6-5	TRBJ1-2	CASSYDRGEGYTF
TRBV29-1	TRBJ2-7	CSASVIAGGPGEQYF
TRBV27	TRBJ2-2	CASSFRAQNTGELFF
TRBV9	TRBJ1-3	CASSVVTGGNSGNTIYF
TRBV5-6	TRBJ1-5	CASSSEYDQPQHF
TRBV5-1	TRBJ2-5	CASSFVATGTTQETQYF
TRBV5-1	TRBJ2-5	CASRLESRQQETQYF
TRBV12-3/TRBV12-4	TRBJ1-1	CASSLEQGGTEAFF